This T cell receptor (beta chain) was identified during a study of CD8 T cells in ankylosing spondylitis. This clonotype was observed a handful of times. TCRdb re-analysed the 5' RACE reads in MiXCR, keeping a single row per CDR3 protein. The data contain roughly 180,000 distinct CDR3 sequences, 11% of them singletons. V shed 7 bases and J 4 bases; nucleotides not matched to a gene: 9. This CDR3 comprises 15 residues. The V call is TRBV12-3 or TRBV12-4, the J call TRBJ2-2; 7 bases align to TRBD1. Sequences were obtained from blood, either unsorted or a sorted T cell fraction (not recorded which). The receptor comes from a male donor with ankylosing spondylitis or in good health (not recorded which). The DNA of the CDR3 is TGTGCCAGCACAATCCCGACAGGGCCCACCGGGGAGCTGTTTTTT. The encoded protein is CASTIPTGPTGELFF.